This T cell receptor (beta chain) was sequenced in a study of CD8+ T cells in alopecia areata. The treatment is: oral pan-JAK inhibitor, 5-10 mg twice daily. Sorting of CD4+ and CD8+ T cells was performed on PBMCs. RNA extraction was followed by reverse transcription into cDNA, which acted as the sequencing template. The data were produced by immunoSEQ multiplex PCR, yet TCRdb's version contains in-frame clones alone and is incomplete. The sample shows about 190,000 clones, roughly 60% of them seen only once. With V trimmed by 6 bases and J by 1 base, 9 bases remained unmatched. This CDR3 is built from 17 residues. Germline V CDR1 and CDR2: MNHEY, SMNVEV (reference sequence).

The sequences come from CD4+ T cells sorted from blood, collected at approximately week 50, from a patient treated with tofacitinib. The V gene is TRBV27, the J gene TRBJ1-5; 10 nucleotides align to TRBD1. This sequence originates from a human donor with alopecia areata. The CDR3: CASRKGTGEPSNQPQHF. CDR3 DNA sequence: TGTGCCAGCAGGAAAGGGACAGGGGAGCCAAGCAATCAGCCCCAGCATTTT.